These 32 T cell receptor beta chains came from one sample sequenced in a study of blood T cell repertoires in COVID-19. Using immunoSEQ multiplex PCR, the repertoire was profiled, and TCRdb retains in-frame clones only, with some absent. The table records roughly 140,000 clones, roughly 80% of them present only once. Sequencing was done on a sample of peripheral blood. The receptors come from a man aged 50-59 years with active or convalescent COVID-19.

Ten or more counts support this clone. The CDR3 nucleotides are TGTGCCAGTAGCCCCCGGAGTAGCCATAATGAGCAGTTCTTC. It specifies CASSPRSSHNEQFF. The chain joins TRBV19 to TRBJ2-1; D not certain. The CDR3 has 14 amino acids. Germline loops: CDR1 LNHDA, CDR2 SQIVND (reference sequence). V shed 6 bases and J shed 7 bases, with 16 bases lying between them.

This chain links TRBV28 with TRBJ1-3; D is possibly TRBD1 (5 bases). V was clipped by 6 bases and J by 4 bases, with 16 bases between them. Germline CDR1 reads MDHEN; CDR2 reads SYDVKM. CDR3 size: 15 residues. This CDR3 reads CASSSWRGAGNTIYF. In nucleotides, the CDR3 is TGTGCCAGCAGCTCCTGGAGGGGCGCCGGAAACACCATATATTTT.

As to this clone: The junction departs from germline at one end; a sequencing error may be responsible. V is TRBV7-2 and J is TRBJ1-2; TRBD1 aligns across 8 bases. Germline V CDR1 and CDR2: SGHTA, FQGNSA. The CDR3 consists of 15 residues. The CDR3 loop reads CASSLGGTGDYGYTF. The CDR3 DNA is TGTGCCAGCAGTTTAGGGGGGACAGGAGACTATGGCTACACCTTC.

V and J are TRBV29-1 and TRBJ2-5; 10 bases are a match to TRBD1. Losses at the gene ends were 5 bases for V and 3 bases for J; bases not matched to a gene: 3. From germline, CDR1 is SQVTM and CDR2 ANQGSEA. CDR3 length equals 13 residues. The CDR3 loop is CSVSTGGEETQYF. CDR3 DNA: TGCAGCGTTTCGACAGGGGGCGAAGAGACCCAGTACTTC.

The rearrangement links TRBV19 to TRBJ1-5; 8 bases are a match to TRBD1. CDR1 is LNHDA and CDR2 is SQIVND in the germline V gene (reference sequence). Germline trimming cut 6 bases from V and 10 bases from J; bases unmatched to any gene: 11. The CDR3 is made up of 14 amino acids. In nucleotides, the CDR3 is TGTGCCAGTAGGGGGCGGGGACAGGATTCACCCCAGCATTTT. Translated, it gives CASRGRGQDSPQHF.

The DNA for the CDR3 is TGTGCCAGCAGTGAAGGGGGACAGGAGAATGAAAAACTGTTTTTT. This translates into CASSEGGQENEKLFF. The chain combines TRBV2 with TRBJ1-4, with TRBD1 matching 8 bases. This CDR3 has 15 amino acids. V lost 1 base and J lost 5; bases outside the gene matches: 3. Germline V gene data show CDR1 as SNHLY and CDR2 as FYNNEI.

The rearrangement joins TRBV18 to TRBJ1-3; D uncertain. Germline CDR1 reads KGHSH; CDR2 reads LQKENI. The CDR3 runs 15 residues. The V end lost 1 base, the J end lost 2 bases, and 9 bases lay between the germline ends. Written as DNA, the CDR3 is TGTGCCAGCTCACCACGCGACATTACTGGAAACACCATATATTTT. It specifies CASSPRDITGNTIYF.

This chain uses TRBV6-5 with TRBJ1-6, with D possibly TRBD1 on 5 matching bases. The CDR3 totals 15 residues. Trimming took off 0 bases at V and 4 bases at J, with 7 bases between the two ends. The germline V gene has CDR1 MNHEY and CDR2 SVGAGI. CDR3 DNA: TGTGCCAGCAGTTACTCCACAGGATATAATTCACCCCTCCACTTT. Translated: CASSYSTGYNSPLHF.

V and J are TRBV11-2 and TRBJ2-3; TRBD2 matches 15 bases. This CDR3 region has 16 residues. The V gene end was trimmed by 4 bases and the J gene end by 5 bases; junction bases not matched to a gene: 4. Germline V gene data show CDR1 as SGHAT and CDR2 as FQNNGV. The CDR3 DNA follows: TGTGCCAGCAGCTCTCGGACTAGCGGGAGGGAAGATACGCAGTATTTT. Protein sequence: CASSSRTSGREDTQYF. Based on the CDR3 plus reference TRBV11-2 and TRBJ2-3, the full variable domain is EAGVAQSPRYKIIEKRQSVAFWCNPISGHATLYWYQQILGQGPKLLIQFQNNGVVDDSQLPKDRFSAERLKGVDSTLKIQPAKLEDSAVYLCASSSRTSGREDTQYFGPGTRLTVL.

This clone was seen a handful of times. J is TRBJ1-1 and V is TRBV3-1 (or the pseudogene TRBV3-2); TRBD1 is a possible D gene (6 bases). CDR3 length equals 15 residues. Germline CDR1 LGHDT, CDR2 YNNKEL (reference sequence). V shed 4 bases and J shed 0 bases, with 12 bases lying between them. This chain's CDR3 is CASSLPGHVNTEAFF. The DNA for the CDR3 is TGTGCCAGCAGCCTACCGGGACATGTGAACACTGAAGCTTTCTTT.

The V gene is TRBV10-3, the J gene TRBJ2-7, with 11 bases identical to TRBD2. CDR1 is ENHRY and CDR2 is SYGVKD in the germline V gene. The CDR3 length is 15 residues. V lost 4 bases and J lost 3; bases outside the gene matches: 5. In DNA form, the CDR3 reads TGTGCCATCAGTGGTCGACTAGCGGGGTACTACGAGCAGTACTTC. Translating gives CAISGRLAGYYEQYF.

The chain carries TRBV28 and TRBJ1-2; unclear D gene. Trimming stripped 2 bases from V and 2 bases from J, with 9 bases between. Germline V CDR1 and CDR2: MDHEN, SYDVKM. The CDR3 contains 14 residues. The CDR3 nucleotides are TGTGCCAGCAGTTTAATTACAGCCAACTATGGCTACACCTTC. Residues: CASSLITANYGYTF.

This rearrangement joins TRBV20-1 to TRBJ2-5; no definite D call. The germline gives CDR1 DFQATT, CDR2 SNEGSKA (reference sequence). This CDR3 spans 10 amino acids. Trimming took 6 bases from V and 1 from J, leaving 3 bases between them. CDR3 bases: TGCAGTGCGAGCCAAGAGACCCAGTACTTC. This gives the protein CSASQETQYF.

The J gene is TRBJ1-4, the V gene TRBV2; TRBD1 matches 9 bases. Germline V CDR1 and CDR2: SNHLY, FYNNEI. This CDR3 has 13 residues. Unmatched junction bases numbered 3, after V lost 6 bases and J lost 7 bases. This CDR3 is CASRQGAIEKLFF. The CDR3, as DNA: TGTGCCAGCAGACAGGGGGCGATTGAAAAACTGTTTTTT.

The genes are TRBV28 and TRBJ1-6; 7 positions agree with TRBD1. This CDR3 comprises 15 residues. V shed 3 bases and J 5 bases; nucleotides not matched to a gene: 4. Germline V gene data show CDR1 as MDHEN and CDR2 as SYDVKM. The CDR3 loop reads CASSLTGFNNSPLHF. CDR3 coding DNA: TGTGCCAGCAGTTTGACAGGGTTCAATAATTCACCCCTCCACTTT.

V is TRBV6-6 and J is TRBJ2-1, with D hard to call. V was pared by 0 bases and J by 12 bases, with 12 bases between. The CDR3 loop spans 13 amino acids. The germline gives CDR1 MNHNY, CDR2 SVGAGI (reference sequence). The CDR3 reads CASSYSAAAGQFF. The CDR3 DNA reads TGTGCCAGCAGTTACTCGGCCGCCGCAGGGCAGTTCTTC.

CDR3 nucleotide sequence: TGTGCCAGCAGTAAAGTCGGGACAGGGGGTTCACCCCTCCACTTT. Residues: CASSKVGTGGSPLHF. The chain joins TRBV11-2 to TRBJ1-6; 11 nucleotides agree with TRBD1. CDR1 is SGHAT and CDR2 is FQNNGV in the germline V gene. The CDR3 is 15 amino acids. V gave up 6 bases and J gave up 9 bases; unmatched junction bases: 7.

The chain uses TRBV7-2 and TRBJ2-3; perhaps TRBD2 as D (5 bases). This CDR3 has 15 amino acids. CDR1 is SGHTA and CDR2 is FQGNSA in the germline V gene. The germline V and J ends were trimmed by 2 bases and 4 bases, with 13 bases remaining between them. The DNA for the CDR3 is TGTGCCAGCAGCTTATGGGCGGGTTGGGCAGATACGCAGTATTTT. Its translation: CASSLWAGWADTQYF. The entire variable domain, with the rest obtained from reference TRBV7-2 and TRBJ2-3, is as follows: GAGVSQSPSNKVTEKGKDVELRCDPISGHTALYWYRQSLGQGLEFLIYFQGNSAPDKSGLPSDRFSAERTGGSVSTLTIQRTQQEDSAVYLCASSLWAGWADTQYFGPGTRLTVL.

J is TRBJ1-2 and V is TRBV6-1; D is possibly TRBD1 (5 bases). The CDR3 length is 19 residues. With 1 base removed from V and 1 base from J, the gap between germline ends came to 22 bases. Per the germline V gene, CDR1 is MNHNS and CDR2 is SASEGT. The CDR3 nucleotides are TGTGCCAGCAGTGAAGTCTTAGGACAAAGGGTCCGGCTTAACTATGGCTACACCTTC. It specifies CASSEVLGQRVRLNYGYTF.

The chain joins TRBV4-1 to TRBJ1-4, with D possibly being TRBD1 (6 bases). This CDR3 contains 14 residues. CDR1 MGHRA and CDR2 YSYEKL come from the germline V gene. The V and J ends lost 4 bases and 7 bases respectively, with 13 bases between them. CDR3 sequence (DNA): TGCGCCAGCAGCCCCAACAGGGCTCCTGAAAAACTGTTTTTT. This sequence encodes CASSPNRAPEKLFF.

This clone has a handful of counts. The chain couples TRBV9 to TRBJ2-2, with 8 bases aligning to TRBD1. V shed 4 bases and J 2 bases; nucleotides not matched to a gene: 10. CDR3 length: 17 amino acids. Germline V CDR1 and CDR2: SGDLS, YYNGEE. Written as DNA, the CDR3 is TGTGCCAGCAGCTCTCACATGACAGGGGATAACACCGGGGAGCTGTTTTTT. Protein product: CASSSHMTGDNTGELFF. The variable domain in full, with the rest retrieved from reference TRBV9 and TRBJ2-2, is DSGVTQTPKHLITATGQRVTLRCSPRSGDLSVYWYQQSLDQGLQFLIQYYNGEERAKGNILERFSAQQFPDLHSELNLSSLELGDSALYFCASSSHMTGDNTGELFFGEGSRLTVL.

This clone was recorded at least ten times. The gene calls are TRBV27 and TRBJ2-1, with 13 bases fitting TRBD2. V shed 5 bases, J shed 4 bases, and the junction held 5 bases outside the gene matches. This CDR3 has 16 residues. The V gene's germline CDR1 is MNHEY and CDR2 SMNVEV (reference sequence). For the CDR3, the DNA is TGTGCCAGCAGTCCCGGACTAGCGGGAGTGTACAATGAGCAGTTCTTC. Protein product: CASSPGLAGVYNEQFF.

This clone has just a few counts. The chain links TRBV28 to TRBJ2-7; TRBD1 agrees at 8 bases. Germline CDR1 reads MDHEN; CDR2 reads SYDVKM. V lost 3 bases to trimming and J lost 1 base; unmatched junction nucleotides: 8. CDR3 length: 16 amino acids. The CDR3 nucleotides are TGTGCCAGCAGTTTTAGCCTTGGGGACAGGTCCTACGAGCAGTACTTC. This encodes CASSFSLGDRSYEQYF.

The chain employs TRBV7-2 and TRBJ2-7, with TRBD2 matching over 11 bases. Germline CDR1 is SGHTA and CDR2 is FQGNSA. CDR3 length equals 16 residues. V shed 5 bases and J 3 bases; nucleotides not matched to a gene: 9. DNA of the CDR3: TGTGCCAGCAGCCCTCCCGGACTAGCGGGTATCTACGAGCAGTACTTC. It translates to CASSPPGLAGIYEQYF. Supplemented by reference TRBV7-2 and TRBJ2-7, the full variable domain reads GAGVSQSPSNKVTEKGKDVELRCDPISGHTALYWYRQSLGQGLEFLIYFQGNSAPDKSGLPSDRFSAERTGGSVSTLTIQRTQQEDSAVYLCASSPPGLAGIYEQYFGPGTRLTVT.

The chain joins TRBV7-8 to TRBJ1-1, with a weak D call TRBD1 (5 bases). The V end was cut by 1 base, the J end by 5 bases, with 14 bases between. The CDR3 runs 15 residues. Germline CDR1 and CDR2: SGHVS and FQNEAQ. The CDR3 sequence is CASSLVAGEGTEAFF. The CDR3 region has the DNA TGTGCCAGCAGCTTAGTTGCTGGGGAGGGGACTGAAGCTTTCTTT.

The chain combines TRBV18 with TRBJ2-5; D uncertain. The CDR3 length is 13 residues. Trimming took off 0 bases at V and 4 bases at J, with 6 bases between the two ends. The V gene's germline CDR1 is KGHSH and CDR2 LQKENI. This CDR3 reads CASSPPALETQYF. CDR3 DNA sequence: TGTGCCAGCTCACCACCGGCTCTAGAGACCCAGTACTTC.

This chain uses TRBV5-1 with TRBJ1-3; no clear D. Trimming cost V 5 bases and J 4 bases, with 4 bases left between them. There are 11 residues in the CDR3. Germline values: CDR1 SGHRS, CDR2 YFSETQ. CDR3: CASRQGNTIYF. CDR3 sequence (DNA): TGCGCCAGCAGGCAGGGAAACACCATATATTTT.

The chain carries TRBV7-3 and TRBJ2-5; TRBD2 matches 10 bases. The CDR3 is 14 residues long. Germline V gene sequence: CDR1 SGHTA, CDR2 FQGTGA. V lost 6 bases and J lost 5; bases outside the gene matches: 6. The CDR3 here is CASSPLAGRETQYF. The CDR3 DNA reads TGTGCCAGCAGTCCACTAGCGGGGAGGGAGACCCAGTACTTC.

The chain's CDR3 is CASSSPSGPAYNEQFF. The CDR3 region has the DNA TGCGCCAGCAGCTCACCTAGCGGCCCAGCCTACAATGAGCAGTTCTTC. The chain has TRBV5-1 and TRBJ2-1, with 7 bases lining up with TRBD2. The CDR3 is 16 residues long. Germline trimming cut 3 bases from V and 2 bases from J; bases unmatched to any gene: 8. Germline V gives CDR1 SGHRS, CDR2 YFSETQ.

V is TRBV11-2 and J is TRBJ1-2; 7 bases agree with TRBD1. This CDR3 is 15 amino acids long. V lost 6 bases to trimming and J lost 2 bases; unmatched junction nucleotides: 9. From germline, CDR1 is SGHAT and CDR2 FQNNGV. Written as DNA, the CDR3 is TGTGCCAGCAGTATTACTCTACAGGGGAACTATGGCTACACCTTC. This translates into CASSITLQGNYGYTF.

This chain joins TRBV6-5 and TRBJ1-2; D may be TRBD1 (6 bases). CDR3 size: 15 residues. The V end was cut by 2 bases, the J end by 4 bases, with 14 bases between. From germline, CDR1 is MNHEY and CDR2 SVGAGI. The CDR3 sequence is CASSYRLDSPYGYTF. The CDR3, as DNA: TGTGCCAGCAGTTACCGGCTGGACAGTCCCTATGGCTACACCTTC.

This rearrangement joins TRBV5-4 to TRBJ2-1; TRBD2 matches at 11 bases. After removal of 6 bases from V and 1 base from J, the junction contained 3 bases not matched to a gene. Per the germline V gene, CDR1 is SGHNT and CDR2 is YYREEE (reference sequence). The length of the CDR3 is 15 residues. CDR3 region: CASTRLAGSYNEQFF. CDR3 nucleotide sequence: TGTGCCAGCACCCGACTAGCGGGATCCTACAATGAGCAGTTCTTC.